This TCR beta chain came from a study of blood T cells in healthy people across ages (dated by TCRdb to about 2015). Regarding the study in general: Template switching captured roughly one uniquely barcoded TCR beta cDNA molecule per two T cells in model experiments. To track age-related changes in TCR beta repertoire diversity, the study relied on deep sequencing normalized with unique cDNA molecular identifiers. Four age groups were formed from the donors: young (average around 15 years), middle-aged (approximately 40), aged (around 68) and long-lived (around 82). Two additional independent replicas of 1 million unique cDNA reads from the same blood draw were analyzed for two donors (one aged 18 to 29 and one aged 80 or older). What the study reported, not specific to this receptor: Because donor CMV infection status was unknown, age-related changes in expanded clonotypes were potentially confounded. Observed TCR beta diversity correlated strongly with the percentage of naive T cells measured by flow cytometry. Estimates of total diversity based on one million sequenced T cells were regarded as lower bounds and as underestimates. As age increased, observed TCR beta diversity per million T cells dropped in a roughly linear way, and a significant reduction was already evident by age around 41. Compared with the aged group, more naive CD4+ T cells, fewer expanded clones and increased TCR diversity were shown by the long-lived group, suggesting age selection. Conclusive comparison of naive and antigen-experienced compartments was prevented by the profiling of bulk unsorted PBMCs.

A note on this clonotype: Its antigen remains unidentified. No qualities accompany the bases; no much larger clone lies one base away.

Libraries came from 5' RACE. For sequencing, an Illumina HiSeq 2500 was employed. A second PCR of roughly 6 to 11 cycles was run with a J-beta primer mix and a sample-barcoded 5' primer. A template-switch 5' adaptor carrying 12 random nucleotides introduced a unique molecular identifier onto each TCR beta cDNA molecule. At least 2.5 million CDR3-containing paired-end reads were obtained from each sample. First-strand cDNA was synthesized from all RNA with the Mint cDNA synthesis kit, primed by a TRBC-specific oligonucleotide. Following uracil-DNA glycosylase treatment, all cDNA underwent a first 18-cycle PCR with the universal primers M1SS and BC2_uni_R. The paper's data handling went like this. For normalization, 1 million high-quality reads were randomly selected from each sample, with every read carrying a distinct molecular identifier. Reads sharing molecular identifiers were discarded rather than binned into consensus sequences. CDR3 identification, clonotype clustering and error correction used MiTCR with a Q25 quality threshold and the strictest error-elimination algorithm. A nonparametric unseen species model with Euler transformation was used to estimate a lower bound on total TCR beta diversity. TCRdb trimmed public reads at Q25 via fastp, called clones via MiXCR and kept in-frame beta chains. Every CDR3 protein is listed once, alongside the most common genes and DNA of its rows. These V and J calls derive from TCRdb rather than the authors' analysis. For this sample the table gives 780,000 or so distinct CDR3 sequences, of which 20% to 25% were detected only once. Of the sample, more than 3% is held by the ten largest clones.

CDR1 and CDR2, looked up from the germline V gene, are SGHTA and FQGNSA. From V the trimming removes 5 bases and from J it removes 4 bases, while the gene matches leave 7 bases of the junction unaccounted for. Spanning cysteine to phenylalanine, the CDR3 consists of 14 amino acids. Only the CDR3 part of the read is kept: 42 bases, read in frame from the first base. Systemically healthy Caucasian individuals from Russia, 35 to 50 in total and aged 6 to 90 years, were included as donors. Around 10 milliliters of peripheral blood were collected from each donor into EDTA-treated Vacutainer tubes. Ficoll-Paque density-gradient centrifugation was used to isolate PBMCs, with at least 7 million per sample. Total RNA, at least 5 micrograms per sample, was extracted from PBMCs with Trizol reagent. For every donor, flow cytometry on a PBMC aliquot measured the percentage of naive CD45RAhigh/CD27high T cells.

Another study also made use of these data, one on T cells of mothers and their children. The second paper further reports: The donors were nine systemically healthy Caucasian individuals, made up of three mothers and their six children. cDNA synthesis consumed the entire amount of extracted RNA, loaded at 1.5 ug RNA in each 15 ul reaction. Sample barcodes and 2-4 random nucleotides were added via the M1S primer in the second PCR. Over 8.5 million TCR beta CDR3 reads came from each mother, compared with some 3.1 million reads from each child. Thymic selection similarly shapes TCR recombination output in related and unrelated pairs, with minor effect from inherited differences. Normalized repertoire overlap in related mother-child pairs was always slightly higher than in unrelated mother-child pairs, but the difference was never significant. No persistent microchimeric T cell clones were found, with a detection sensitivity of around 100 clones per million clonotypes. Deep NGS was used in the study to compare the TCR beta repertoires of mothers and children and to look for features that separate related mother-child pairs from unrelated individuals. Mothers averaged roughly 36 +/- 4 years of age and children averaged about 10 +/- 4 years. After adapters were ligated using NEBNext reagents, the libraries underwent 100+100 nt paired-end sequencing on an Illumina HiSeq 2000. Mother and child libraries were prepared a month apart and sequenced in separate runs to prevent cross-contamination. For each donor, between about 450,000 and 2,300,000 distinct TCR beta clonotypes were identified. Naive TCR beta clonotypes were estimated from low-frequency clonotypes matched to each donor's FACS-determined naive share, without sorting.

Sample: blood. This TCR derives from a boy aged 5-17 years in good health. The rearrangement combines TRBV7-2 with TRBJ1-2, with 7 bases aligning to TRBD1. The CDR3 corresponds to CASSPTRTGYGYTF. Read as DNA, the sequence is TGTGCCAGCAGCCCTACCCGGACAGGCTATGGCTACACCTTC.